These 10 T cell receptor beta chains were all obtained from the same sample, sequenced in a study of blood T cell repertoires in COVID-19. Data came from immunoSEQ multiplex PCR; TCRdb stores just in-frame clones and leaves some out. The sample shows around 160,000 clones, more than 75% of them seen only once. Sequenced sample: peripheral blood. These receptors came from a man aged 18 to 30 with acute or convalescent COVID-19.

The chain is built from TRBV18 and TRBJ1-1; no firm D call. The V end was cut by 2 bases, the J end by 1 base, with 11 bases between. The CDR3 consists of 15 residues. Germline V gives CDR1 KGHSH, CDR2 LQKENI. The CDR3 loop reads CASSPRIDGNTEAFF. CDR3 in DNA: TGTGCCAGCTCACCAAGAATAGATGGGAACACTGAAGCTTTCTTT.

The chain employs TRBV7-2 and TRBJ1-1, with TRBD1 identical over 8 bases. Germline CDR1 SGHTA, CDR2 FQGNSA. This CDR3 region has 14 residues. V was pared by 3 bases and J by 5 bases, with 5 bases of the junction left unmatched. In nucleotides, the CDR3 is TGTGCCAGCAGCTTCGGGACAGGAGGTACTGAAGCTTTCTTT. It is translated as CASSFGTGGTEAFF.

The rearrangement links TRBV2 to TRBJ1-5; 10 bases align to TRBD1. Germline assignment: CDR1 SNHLY and CDR2 FYNNEI. The CDR3 has 15 amino acids. Trimming took 5 bases from V and 1 from J; bases not matched to a gene: 2. In nucleotides, the CDR3 is TGTGCCAGCAGTCGACAGGGGGCAAGCAATCAGCCCCAGCATTTT. This gives the protein CASSRQGASNQPQHF.

The chain has TRBV27 and TRBJ2-5, with TRBD2 matching 9 bases. Germline V lookup: CDR1 MNHEY, CDR2 SMNVEV (reference sequence). Trimming cost V 2 bases and J 5 bases; bases outside gene matches: 12. CDR3 length equals 17 residues. This CDR3 is CASSLIWREGLWETQYF. The CDR3 region has the DNA TGTGCCAGCAGTTTAATCTGGCGGGAGGGCCTGTGGGAGACCCAGTACTTC.

V and J are TRBV6-5 and TRBJ1-3; D unresolved. The V and J ends lost 0 bases and 0 bases respectively, with 9 bases between them. This CDR3 is built from 16 residues. Germline V gene sequence: CDR1 MNHEY, CDR2 SVGAGI. CDR3: CASSYSTPSSGNTIYF. DNA of the CDR3: TGTGCCAGCAGTTACTCCACTCCGAGCTCTGGAAACACCATATATTTT.

This chain links TRBV25-1 with TRBJ1-1; weak D call: TRBD1 (5 bases). The CDR3 contains 14 residues. The V end was cut by 2 bases, the J end by 4 bases, with 11 bases between. Germline CDR1 is MGHDK and CDR2 is SYGVNS. The CDR3 DNA is TGTGCCAGCAGTGAAGTTCTGGGGGGCACTGAAGCTTTCTTT. Translating it yields CASSEVLGGTEAFF.

In its sample, this clone was seen once. The chain employs TRBV12-3 or TRBV12-4 and TRBJ2-7; D is unclear. V was pared by 4 bases and J by 6 bases, with 10 bases between. CDR3 length: 12 residues. The CDR3 is CASSYTAGEQYF. The CDR3 DNA reads as TGTGCCAGCAGTTATACAGCAGGCGAGCAGTACTTC.

This chain uses TRBV6-4 with TRBJ2-3, with D possibly TRBD1 on 6 matching bases. The germline V gene encodes CDR1 MRHNA and CDR2 SNTAGT. This CDR3 has 15 residues. V lost 2 bases, J lost 6 bases, and 15 bases lay in between. The CDR3 DNA reads TGTGCCAGCAGTGACCCAATACAGGGTTTCGATACGCAGTATTTT. Translated: CASSDPIQGFDTQYF.

This clone is a singleton in its sample. The chain has TRBV3-1 (or the pseudogene TRBV3-2) and TRBJ1-5; 10 bases are shared with TRBD1. Germline values: CDR1 LGHDT, CDR2 YNNKEL (reference sequence). CDR3 size: 15 residues. With V trimmed by 3 bases and J by 4 bases, 3 bases remained unmatched. The chain's CDR3 is CASSHRDRGNQPQHF. For the CDR3, the DNA is TGTGCCAGCAGCCACCGGGACAGGGGAAATCAGCCCCAGCATTTT.

This chain joins TRBV5-6 and TRBJ1-3; D gene unclear. V shed 0 bases and J shed 1 base, with 11 bases lying between them. The CDR3 runs 16 residues. CDR1 and CDR2 from the germline V gene are SGHDT and YYEEEE. The CDR3 reads CASSLVPVGSGNTIYF. CDR3 in DNA: TGTGCCAGCAGCTTGGTTCCAGTCGGGTCTGGAAACACCATATATTTT.